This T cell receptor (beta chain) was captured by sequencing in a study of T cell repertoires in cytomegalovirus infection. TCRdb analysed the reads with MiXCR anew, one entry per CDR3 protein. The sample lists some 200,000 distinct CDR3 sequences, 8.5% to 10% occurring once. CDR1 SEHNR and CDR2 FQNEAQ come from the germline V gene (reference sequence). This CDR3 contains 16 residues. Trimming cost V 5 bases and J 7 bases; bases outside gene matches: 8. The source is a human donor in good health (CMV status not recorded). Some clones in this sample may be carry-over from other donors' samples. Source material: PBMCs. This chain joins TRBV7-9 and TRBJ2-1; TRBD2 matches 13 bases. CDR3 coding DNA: TGTGCCAGCAGCCCCCCGGGACTAGCGGGATTAAATGAGCAGTTCTTC. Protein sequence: CASSPPGLAGLNEQFF.